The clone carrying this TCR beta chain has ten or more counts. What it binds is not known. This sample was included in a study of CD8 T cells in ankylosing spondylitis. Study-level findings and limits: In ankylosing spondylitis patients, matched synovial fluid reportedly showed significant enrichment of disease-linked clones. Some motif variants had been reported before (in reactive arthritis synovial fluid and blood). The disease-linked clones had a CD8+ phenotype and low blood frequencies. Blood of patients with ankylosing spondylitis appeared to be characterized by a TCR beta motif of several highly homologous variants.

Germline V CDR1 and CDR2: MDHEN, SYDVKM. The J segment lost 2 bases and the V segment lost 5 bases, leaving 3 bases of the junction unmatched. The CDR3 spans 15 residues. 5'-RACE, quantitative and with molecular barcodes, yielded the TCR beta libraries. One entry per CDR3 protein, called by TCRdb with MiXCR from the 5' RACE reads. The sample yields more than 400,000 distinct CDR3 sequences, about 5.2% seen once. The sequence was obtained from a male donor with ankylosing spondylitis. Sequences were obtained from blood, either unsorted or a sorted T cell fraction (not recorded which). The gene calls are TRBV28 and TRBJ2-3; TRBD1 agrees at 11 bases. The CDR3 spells CASSGQGAITDTQYF. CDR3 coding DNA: TGTGCCAGCAGTGGACAGGGGGCAATCACAGATACGCAGTATTTT.